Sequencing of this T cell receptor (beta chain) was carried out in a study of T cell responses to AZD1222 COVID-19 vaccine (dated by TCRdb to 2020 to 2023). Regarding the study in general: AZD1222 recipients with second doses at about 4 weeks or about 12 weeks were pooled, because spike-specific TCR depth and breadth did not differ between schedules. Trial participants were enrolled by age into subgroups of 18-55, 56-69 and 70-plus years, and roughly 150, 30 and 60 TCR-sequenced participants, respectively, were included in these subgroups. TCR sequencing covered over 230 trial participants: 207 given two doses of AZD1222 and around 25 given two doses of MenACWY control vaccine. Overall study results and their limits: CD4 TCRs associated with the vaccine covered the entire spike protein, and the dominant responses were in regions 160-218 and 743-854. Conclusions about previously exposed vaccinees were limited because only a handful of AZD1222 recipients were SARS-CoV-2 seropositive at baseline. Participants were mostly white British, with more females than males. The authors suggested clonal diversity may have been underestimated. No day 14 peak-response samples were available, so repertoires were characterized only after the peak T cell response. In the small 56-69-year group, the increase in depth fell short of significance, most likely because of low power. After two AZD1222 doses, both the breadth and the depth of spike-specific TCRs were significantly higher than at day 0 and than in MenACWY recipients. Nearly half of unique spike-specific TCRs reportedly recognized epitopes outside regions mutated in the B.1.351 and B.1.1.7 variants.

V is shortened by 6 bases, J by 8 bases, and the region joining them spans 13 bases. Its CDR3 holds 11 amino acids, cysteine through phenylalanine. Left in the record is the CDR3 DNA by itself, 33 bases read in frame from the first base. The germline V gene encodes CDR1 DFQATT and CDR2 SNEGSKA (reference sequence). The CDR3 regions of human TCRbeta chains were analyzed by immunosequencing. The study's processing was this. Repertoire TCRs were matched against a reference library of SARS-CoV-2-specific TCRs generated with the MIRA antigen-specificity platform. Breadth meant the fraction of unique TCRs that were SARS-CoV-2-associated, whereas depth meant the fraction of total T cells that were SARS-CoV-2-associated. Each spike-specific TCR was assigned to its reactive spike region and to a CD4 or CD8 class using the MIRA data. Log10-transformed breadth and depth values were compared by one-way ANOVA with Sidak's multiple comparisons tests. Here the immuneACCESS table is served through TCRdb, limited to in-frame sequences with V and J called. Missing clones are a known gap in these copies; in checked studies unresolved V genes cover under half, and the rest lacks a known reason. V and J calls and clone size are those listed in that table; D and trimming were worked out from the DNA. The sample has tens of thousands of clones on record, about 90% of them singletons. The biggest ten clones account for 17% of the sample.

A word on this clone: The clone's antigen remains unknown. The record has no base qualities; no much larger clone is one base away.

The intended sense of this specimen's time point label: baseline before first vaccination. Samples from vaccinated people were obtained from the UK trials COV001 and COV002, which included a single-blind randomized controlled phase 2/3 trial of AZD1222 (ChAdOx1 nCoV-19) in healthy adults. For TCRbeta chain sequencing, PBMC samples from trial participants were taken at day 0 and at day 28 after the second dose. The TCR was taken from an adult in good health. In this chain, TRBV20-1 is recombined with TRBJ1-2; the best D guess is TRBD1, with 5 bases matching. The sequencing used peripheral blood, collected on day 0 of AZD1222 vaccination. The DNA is TGCAGTGCCAGGGATATTCGGGGCTACACCTTC. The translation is CSARDIRGYTF.